The 3 T cell receptor beta chains listed next were all sequenced from one sample in a study of T cells in localized non-small cell lung cancer. The table came from immunoSEQ multiplex PCR; TCRdb's copy has only in-frame clones and leaves some out. The sample includes about 27,000 clones, around 85% of them seen just once. Sequencing used peripheral blood, obtained before any cancer treatment. Receptor source: a female donor older than 55 with stage II squamous cell lung carcinoma.

CDR3 residues: CASRQGAWGGQPQHF. DNA of the CDR3: TGTGCCAGCCGCCAAGGGGCGTGGGGCGGTCAGCCCCAGCATTTT. The rearrangement uses TRBV27 and TRBJ1-5; D perhaps matches TRBD1 (5 bases). Trimming took off 8 bases at V and 6 bases at J, with 20 bases between the two ends. Germline assignment: CDR1 MNHEY and CDR2 SMNVEV (reference sequence). The CDR3 is made up of 15 amino acids.

For this clone: At one end, the junction sequence differs from germline, possibly due to a read error. The V and J genes are TRBV19 and TRBJ1-5, with D tentatively TRBD1 (5 bases). The CDR3 totals 12 residues. Germline lookup yields CDR1 LNHDA and CDR2 SQIVND (reference sequence). The CDR3 region is CASSMGTGPCDF. CDR3 bases: TGTGCCAGTAGTATGGGGACGGGACCCTGCGATTTT.

This clone appeared a single time. This chain connects TRBV7-9 to TRBJ2-7; D is undetermined. Germline CDR1 is SEHNR and CDR2 is FQNEAQ (reference sequence). This CDR3 comprises 11 residues. With 4 bases removed from V and 5 bases from J, the gap between germline ends came to 6 bases. CDR3 sequence reads: CASSSVDEQYF. CDR3 nucleotide sequence: TGTGCCAGCAGCTCTGTCGACGAGCAGTACTTC.